The clone carrying this TCR beta chain has a handful of counts. Time point indicated: pre-sensitization, week 0. Documented treatment: therapeutic diphenylcyclopropenone sensitization with weekly scalp DPC. Unfractionated whole blood yielded total RNA. The study's library attached unique molecular identifiers to single cDNA molecules. One entry per CDR3 protein results from TCRdb running MiXCR on the RACE reads. Of 350,000 to 400,000 distinct CDR3 sequences detected, roughly 5.3% appear once; the ten largest clones hold about 2.5%. This sample was included in a study of human T cells and chemical hapten exposure. The wider study: 2% DPC applied to a roughly 2 cm by roughly 2 cm arm area sensitized donors. Throughout a study of roughly 5.5 months, patients underwent weekly scalp administration of diphenylcyclopropenone doses.

Germline CDR1 reads SGHTA; CDR2 reads FQGNSA. The CDR3 contains 15 residues. Trimming took off 1 base at V and 2 bases at J, with 6 bases between the two ends. Here the sequenced sample was whole blood, taken in connection with sensitization to the hapten diphenylcyclopropenone (DPC). The origin of this receptor is a woman aged 50 to 60 with alopecia areata. Some clones in this sample may be carry-over from other donors' samples. The genes are TRBV7-2 and TRBJ2-6; possibly TRBD1 for D (6 bases). CDR3 sequence: CASSLEGAGANVLTF. The CDR3 nucleotides are TGTGCCAGCAGCTTAGAGGGGGCTGGGGCCAACGTCCTGACTTTC.